The 21 T cell receptor beta chains given below trace back to one sample, sequenced in a study of identical twins (dated by TCRdb to the mid-2010s). The library was made by 5' RACE. Sequencing was carried out with an Illumina HiSeq 2000. TCRdb reran the public reads through fastp at Q25 and MiXCR, keeping productive beta chains. Each CDR3 protein appears once, grouped with its most common genes and DNA. Present in this sample are about 520,000 distinct CDR3 sequences, about 20% of which were seen just once. In total, the top ten clones hold about 0.91% of the sample. The same sample was also studied in work on T cells expressing NK-cell markers.

The material sequenced was CD4+ T cells sorted from blood. These receptors came from a woman in her late teens or twenties in good health.

The rearrangement uses TRBV7-2 and TRBJ2-7; D remains ambiguous. Germline assignment: CDR1 SGHTA and CDR2 FQGNSA. V was shortened by 2 bases and J by 3 bases, with 11 bases between the two germline ends. CDR3 length: 14 residues. CDR3 nucleotides: TGTGCCAGCAGCTTACAAGGGAAAGACTACGAGCAGTACTTC. Its translation: CASSLQGKDYEQYF.

In its sample, this clonotype was seen a few times. The genes are TRBV10-2 and TRBJ1-2; maybe TRBD1 (5 bases). The V and J ends lost 7 bases and 1 base respectively, with 13 bases between them. There are 14 residues in the CDR3. Germline-derived CDR1 and CDR2 are WSHSY and SAAADI. The CDR3 coding sequence is TGCGCCAGCACCTATGACAGCCTTAACTATGGCTACACCTTC. Translation: CASTYDSLNYGYTF.

The genes are TRBV9 and TRBJ2-1; a possible D gene is TRBD1 (5 bases). CDR3 length: 14 residues. Germline CDR1 is SGDLS and CDR2 is YYNGEE. V lost 3 bases and J 2 bases, leaving 9 bases between the germline ends. The chain's CDR3 is CASSATDTYNEQFF. In DNA form, the CDR3 reads TGTGCCAGCAGCGCGACAGATACCTACAATGAGCAGTTCTTC.

This clonotype came up a few times. V usage is TRBV5-1 and J usage is TRBJ2-1; 9 nucleotides align to TRBD1. Germline CDR1 SGHRS, CDR2 YFSETQ. J was trimmed by 7 bases and V by 7 bases; bases with no gene match: 12. The CDR3 is made up of 15 amino acids. The CDR3 loop is CASGTGGTGLNEQFF. The CDR3 DNA is TGCGCCAGCGGTACCGGTGGGACAGGGTTGAATGAGCAGTTCTTC.

This clonotype was recorded a few times. The chain couples TRBV29-1 to TRBJ1-4, with D hard to call. The CDR3 consists of 13 residues. In germline, CDR1 is SQVTM, CDR2 ANQGSEA. V lost 6 bases, J lost 6 bases, and 14 bases lay in between. CDR3 region: CSVRPGTHEKLFF. The CDR3 DNA reads as TGCAGCGTGAGACCGGGCACCCATGAAAAACTGTTTTTT.

This clonotype was found many times. One end of the junction is discordant with germline, which a read error may explain. The J gene is TRBJ2-2, the V gene TRBV10-3, with 9 positions matching TRBD1. CDR3 length equals 15 residues. Germline CDR1 ENHRY, CDR2 SYGVKD. The CDR3, as DNA: TGTGCCATCAGTAGCGACAGGGGGAACTCCGGGGAGCTGTTTTTT. Encoded protein: CAISSDRGNSGELFF.

This rearrangement joins TRBV7-9 to TRBJ2-5, with 7 bases that match TRBD2. Germline V CDR1 and CDR2: SEHNR, FQNEAQ (reference sequence). The CDR3 has 15 residues. The junction had 10 bases not matched to a gene; V was cut back by 3 bases and J by 6 bases. CDR3 in amino acids: CASSFGSGGQKTQYF. The CDR3 bases are TGTGCCAGCAGCTTCGGGTCGGGGGGTCAAAAGACCCAGTACTTC.

For this clonotype: One end of the junction does not line up with germline, which may come from a read error. The V and J genes are TRBV2 and TRBJ2-7, with unresolved D. Looked up from germline, CDR1 is SNHLY and CDR2 is FYNNEI. CDR3 size: 17 residues. The CDR3 loop is CASSEGYRTVSSHEQYF. DNA for the CDR3: TGTGCCAGCAGTGAAGGTTATCGGACGGTGAGCTCCCACGAGCAGTACTTC.

The chain carries TRBV6-6 and TRBJ2-7; 9 bases line up with TRBD1. The CDR3 sequence is 13 residues long. Trimming at V came to 8 bases and at J to 3 bases, leaving 5 bases not matched to a gene. Germline CDR1 and CDR2: MNHNY and SVGAGI (reference sequence). The CDR3 loop reads CASAGQGLYEQYF. The CDR3 DNA is TGTGCCAGCGCGGGACAGGGACTCTACGAGCAGTACTTC.

This clonotype has more than one count but fewer than ten. The CDR3 loop reads CASAYRIQETQYF. CDR3 DNA sequence: TGTGCCAGCGCTTACAGAATTCAAGAGACCCAGTACTTC. This chain links TRBV6-5 with TRBJ2-5; D uncertain. The CDR3 covers 13 residues. V was cut by 8 bases and J by 2 bases, with 12 bases left in between. Germline CDR1 MNHEY, CDR2 SVGAGI.

The CDR3 DNA sequence: TGTGCCAGCAGCTTATTTCGGGAGCTGTTTTTT. Translating gives CASSLFRELFF. V is TRBV7-9 and J is TRBJ2-2; D not certain. V was cut by 2 bases and J by 9 bases, with 4 bases left in between. The germline V gene has CDR1 SEHNR and CDR2 FQNEAQ (reference sequence). The CDR3 runs to 11 residues.

This clonotype was counted a few times. The gene calls are TRBV7-2 and TRBJ1-1, with TRBD1 matching over 7 bases. V gave up 1 base and J gave up 7 bases; unmatched junction bases: 9. The CDR3 is 15 residues long. The germline V gene has CDR1 SGHTA and CDR2 FQGNSA. CDR3 in DNA: TGTGCCAGCAGCTTAGAGGCGGGACAGCTCCTTGAAGCTTTCTTT. Translation gives CASSLEAGQLLEAFF.

The V gene is TRBV20-1, the J gene TRBJ1-5; D ambiguous. Germline lookup yields CDR1 DFQATT and CDR2 SNEGSKA (reference sequence). V lost 7 bases to trimming and J lost 4 bases, with 14 bases between them. CDR3 length: 13 amino acids. In nucleotides, the CDR3 is TGCAGTGGTGCGGACGGGCCGAATCAGCCCCAGCATTTT. Translated: CSGADGPNQPQHF.

The rearrangement joins TRBV3-1 to TRBJ2-2; 9 nucleotides agree with TRBD1. V lost 6 bases to trimming and J lost 4 bases; unmatched junction nucleotides: 9. CDR1 and CDR2 from the germline V gene are LGHDT and YNNKEL (reference sequence). The CDR3 loop spans 16 amino acids. CDR3 in DNA: TGTGCCAGCAGTTTTACCGGGACAGGGAGCACCGGGGAGCTGTTTTTT. The encoded protein is CASSFTGTGSTGELFF.

The V call is TRBV24-1, the J call TRBJ2-1; the D is unclear. The CDR3 loop spans 9 amino acids. CDR1 and CDR2 from the germline V gene are KGHDR and SFDVKD. V lost 12 bases and J lost 7, with 6 bases in between. The CDR3 sequence is CAGANEQFF. The DNA of the CDR3 is TGTGCCGGCGCGAATGAGCAGTTCTTC.

This rearrangement joins TRBV5-1 to TRBJ2-1; TRBD1 might be the D (6 bases). V was cut by 2 bases and J by 7 bases, with 16 bases left in between. The CDR3 is made up of 15 amino acids. CDR1 is SGHRS, CDR2 YFSETQ, per germline. The CDR3: CASSFAGLGGNEQFF. CDR3 coding DNA: TGCGCCAGCAGCTTCGCCGGATTAGGGGGAAATGAGCAGTTCTTC.

This clonotype was found many times. This sequence joins TRBV20-1 and TRBJ2-2; D tentatively fits TRBD1 or TRBD2 (5 bases each). CDR3 length: 13 residues. Germline V CDR1 and CDR2: DFQATT, SNEGSKA (reference sequence). The V gene lost 5 bases and the J gene lost 7 bases, with 14 bases spanning the gap. CDR3 nucleotide sequence: TGCAGTGCTGGGGGTATGGACGGCGGGGAGCTGTTTTTT. It specifies CSAGGMDGGELFF.

This sequence joins TRBV7-6 and TRBJ2-5; D unresolved. The CDR3 loop spans 15 amino acids. The V gene's germline CDR1 is SGHVS and CDR2 FNYEAQ. V was cut by 5 bases and J by 0 bases, with 13 bases left in between. DNA for the CDR3: TGTGCCAGCAGCAATCAGCTTATGGACCAAGAGACCCAGTACTTC. Protein product: CASSNQLMDQETQYF.

This clonotype was seen a few times. The CDR3 loop reads CASSLLGAGYPNYNEQFF. CDR3 nucleotide sequence: TGTGCCAGCAGCTTGCTAGGGGCGGGGTACCCCAACTACAATGAGCAGTTCTTC. The V call is TRBV5-6, the J call TRBJ2-1; TRBD2 might be the D (6 bases). The V gene's germline CDR1 is SGHDT and CDR2 YYEEEE. The CDR3 consists of 18 residues. Trimming pared 1 base from V and 3 bases from J, leaving 20 bases between.

This clonotype was seen only a few times. J is TRBJ2-2 and V is TRBV6-5; unclear D gene. This CDR3 region has 16 residues. Germline V gives CDR1 MNHEY, CDR2 SVGAGI. V was trimmed by 0 bases and J by 3 bases, leaving 11 bases between them. CDR3 nucleotides: TGTGCCAGCAGTTACTCGATAGGCCTGGACACCGGGGAGCTGTTTTTT. Residues: CASSYSIGLDTGELFF.

This clonotype was seen a handful of times. V gene TRBV5-1 combines with J gene TRBJ2-1; 10 bases are a match to TRBD2. Germline V CDR1 and CDR2: SGHRS, YFSETQ. There are 16 residues in the CDR3. The V segment lost 0 bases and the J segment 6 bases; nucleotides outside the gene matches: 6. Here the CDR3 reads CASSLVVSGGFNEQFF. DNA for the CDR3: TGCGCCAGCAGCTTGGTGGTTAGCGGGGGGTTCAATGAGCAGTTCTTC.